This T cell receptor beta chain stems from a study of cytomegalovirus exposure and HLA in healthy donors. Findings and caveats of the study: A few CMV-associated chains were confirmed in vitro to be specific for CMV antigens. Presence/absence comparisons presumed near-even sequencing depth among donors. Further analysis, carried out later, found HLA-associated TCR beta chains more clonally expanded than equally common other chains.

The CDR3 has 16 residues. Trimming at V came to 3 bases and at J to 4 bases, leaving 11 bases not matched to a gene. CDR1 and CDR2 (germline): SQVTM, ANQGSEA. The study ran its PCR with 60 Vbeta and 13 Jbeta primers. The method was immunoSEQ multiplex PCR; TCRdb's version includes in-frame clones alone and lacks a portion of them. The sample lists 70,000 to 90,000 clones; roughly 82% were seen once. Concerning this clone: Its antigen is undetermined.

This rearrangement joins TRBV29-1 to TRBJ2-1, with TRBD2 matching 8 bases. The sequenced sample consisted of PBMCs. The clonotype comes from a male donor in good health and CMV-seropositive. CDR3 nucleotides: TGCAGCGTTGACCAACCCGGGGGGGCTAAATACAATGAGCAGTTCTTC. As protein: CSVDQPGGAKYNEQFF.